Below are 10 T cell receptor beta chains sequenced from a single sample in a study of T cell changes during pregnancy in multiple sclerosis. Only in-frame clones appear in the TCRdb table, and some are missing; sequencing was by immunoSEQ multiplex PCR. Of roughly 40,000 clones listed, 90% are singletons. Specimen: CD4+ T cells from peripheral blood mononuclear cells, collected in the second trimester of pregnancy. These receptors were taken from a female donor with multiple sclerosis, enrolled in a pregnancy study.

CDR3 in amino acids: CASSLTSGETQYF. The CDR3 DNA sequence: TGCGCCAGCAGCTTGACTAGCGGGGAGACCCAGTACTTC. V and J are TRBV5-1 and TRBJ2-5; 9 nucleotides agree with TRBD2. CDR1 and CDR2 from the germline V gene are SGHRS and YFSETQ. The CDR3 is 13 amino acids. Trimming removed 1 base from V and 5 bases from J; junction bases left unmatched: 0.

The J gene is TRBJ2-7, the V gene TRBV5-4; 7 bases match TRBD1. This CDR3 contains 15 residues. Trimming removed 1 base from V and 4 bases from J; junction bases left unmatched: 8. Germline CDR1 reads SGHNT; CDR2 reads YYREEE (reference sequence). DNA for the CDR3: TGTGCCAGCAGCTTGAGGCAGGGGGTGGGATACGAGCAGTACTTC. It specifies CASSLRQGVGYEQYF.

The chain joins TRBV27 to TRBJ2-6; 10 bases are shared with TRBD1. V shed 5 bases, J shed 6 bases, and the junction held 13 bases outside the gene matches. This CDR3 spans 18 amino acids. Germline-derived CDR1 and CDR2 are MNHEY and SMNVEV (reference sequence). The DNA of the CDR3 is TGTGCCAGCAGTCCCCCCCAATATGGGACAGGGGAGGCCAACGTCCTGACTTTC. Encoded protein: CASSPPQYGTGEANVLTF.

The chain combines TRBV30 with TRBJ2-1, with D maybe TRBD2 (5 bases). The CDR3 is 14 amino acids. Germline V gene sequence: CDR1 GTSNPN, CDR2 SVGIG (reference sequence). V lost 0 bases, J lost 0 bases, and 6 bases lay in between. Here the CDR3 DNA reads TGTGCCTGGAGTGTAGGGAGCTCCTACAATGAGCAGTTCTTC. Protein sequence: CAWSVGSSYNEQFF.

CDR3 in amino acids: CASSPSTSGGELFF. The CDR3 coding sequence is TGTGCCAGCAGCCCCTCGACTAGCGGGGGGGAGCTGTTTTTT. The chain combines TRBV7-3 with TRBJ2-2; 10 bases are a match to TRBD2. After removal of 5 bases from V and 8 bases from J, the junction contained 5 bases not matched to a gene. The CDR3 is made up of 14 amino acids. Germline CDR1 is SGHTA and CDR2 is FQGTGA. Looking up the rest from reference TRBV7-3 and TRBJ2-2 gives the full variable domain: GAGVSQTPSNKVTEKGKYVELRCDPISGHTALYWYRQSLGQGPEFLIYFQGTGAADDSGLPNDRFFAVRPEGSVSTLKIQRTERGDSAVYLCASSPSTSGGELFFGEGSRLTVL.

The V call is TRBV25-1, the J call TRBJ1-1; 10 nucleotides line up with TRBD1. With 4 bases clipped from V and 7 bases from J, the junction kept 6 bases outside the gene matches. The CDR3 extends over 14 amino acids. The germline CDR1 and CDR2 sequences are MGHDK and SYGVNS. The CDR3 region is CASSARDRGGEAFF. CDR3 sequence (DNA): TGTGCCAGCAGTGCCCGGGACAGGGGCGGTGAAGCTTTCTTT.

V is TRBV2 and J is TRBJ1-1; D is unclear. V lost 2 bases, J lost 0 bases, and 16 bases lay in between. CDR1 is SNHLY and CDR2 is FYNNEI in the germline V gene. The CDR3 consists of 17 residues. The CDR3 DNA follows: TGTGCCAGCAGTGAATTGGCCACCGCCCATATGAACACTGAAGCTTTCTTT. This codes for CASSELATAHMNTEAFF.

The V and J genes are TRBV7-2 and TRBJ2-5, with TRBD1 matching over 7 bases. Losses at the gene ends were 6 bases for V and 5 bases for J; bases not matched to a gene: 12. Germline CDR1 reads SGHTA; CDR2 reads FQGNSA. The CDR3 sequence is 15 residues long. CDR3 bases: TGTGCCAGCAGGAACGACAGGGACGCGGGCGAGACCCAGTACTTC. This gives the protein CASRNDRDAGETQYF.

The chain recombines TRBV4-1 with TRBJ2-1; D not certain. CDR3 size: 15 residues. Trimming removed 0 bases from V and 2 bases from J, with 8 bases in between. Germline V gene lookup returns CDR1 MGHRA and CDR2 YSYEKL. Here the CDR3 DNA reads TGCGCCAGCAGCCAAGACCTGACACCCTACAATGAGCAGTTCTTC. The encoded protein is CASSQDLTPYNEQFF.

This chain links TRBV11-3 with TRBJ2-7, with 7 positions matching TRBD2. The CDR3 covers 12 residues. The germline CDR1 and CDR2 sequences are SGHNT and YENEEA. The V and J ends lost 8 bases and 2 bases, in that order; junction bases with no gene match: 3. CDR3 amino acids: CASGRAPYEQYF. The CDR3 bases are TGTGCCAGCGGGAGGGCCCCCTACGAGCAGTACTTC.